This T cell receptor (beta chain) was sequenced for a study of molecular identifiers for immune sequencing clone quantification (dated by TCRdb to between 2017 and 2018). Some background on the complete study: For a replicate experiment, RNA from roughly 20,000 or 100,000 naive CD8 T cells was divided into five aliquots, and four of the five aliquots were sequenced. This methods study benchmarked molecular-identifier clustering-based TCR repertoire sequencing (MIDCIRS) and TCR RNA copy counting, using CD8 T cells to do so.

Libraries of naive CD8 T cells were built from anywhere between about 19,000 and 1,100,000 sorted cells, with 10%, 30% or 50% of the purified RNA used. Naive CD8 T cells, defined as CD8+CD4-CCR7+CD45RA+, were FACS-sorted into RLT Plus buffer on a BD FACSAria II. To test detection sensitivity, Jurkat RNA equivalent to about ten TCR copies was spiked into samples of roughly 17,000-1,000,000 naive CD8 T cells. CD8 T cells were enriched with RosetteSep CD8+ T Cell Enrichment Cocktail and Ficoll-Paque, followed by ACK red cell lysis. As encoded in the germline V gene, CDR1 is SGDLS while CDR2 is YYNGEE. V is shortened by 1 base, J by 4 bases, and the region joining them spans 16 bases. Counted from cysteine to phenylalanine, this CDR3 has 16 amino acids. The read is trimmed to its CDR3 DNA, 48 bases read in frame from base 1. What the authors observed across the whole study: Even against a background of approximately 1 million naive CD8 T cells, spiked-in Jurkat TCR RNA amounting to a single cell's worth was reported to be detectable. When barcode sub-clustering was omitted, TCR diversity was inflated by chimeric consensus sequences, with chimeras reaching as high as 47%. Around 2.9 recovered TCR RNA copies per cell were obtained by modeling, versus approximately 10 by digital PCR, implying a capture efficiency of approximately 27%. Highly expanded clone sizes could be underestimated if identical TCR molecules share a barcode. In CMV-specific effector cells, over 99% of molecules were held by clones above 20 RNA copies, whereas under 1% of molecules were held by such clones in naive cells. The naive libraries included spiked-in Jurkat TCR RNA (fewer than eleven copies' worth), and this RNA is not part of the donor repertoire.

Library construction relied on PCR. Sequenced on a NextSeq 500. Bulk TCR libraries were prepared as previously described, using TCR primers listed in Table S5. Purification of total RNA was performed with the Qiagen AllPrep DNA/RNA kit. Reads from multiple sequencing runs of the same library were pooled before analysis. In the paper's pipeline: Reads were retained only if their TCR constant sequence matched exactly, and those retained reads were trimmed to 150 nt and grouped according to their 12-nt molecular barcodes. Reads in each barcode group were sub-clustered using a 15% Levenshtein threshold, and a quality-weighted consensus sequence was built for each RNA molecule. Non-functional sequences were excluded, and lower-count sequences lying one edit away from another sequence were also excluded. Barcode sub-clusters with fewer than 20% of the maximum read count were removed, based on fitting two negative binomial distributions. Through fastp at Q25 and MiXCR, TCRdb rebuilt clones from the public reads, retaining in-frame beta chains. Each entry merges the rows of one CDR3 protein and shows their most common DNA and genes. TCRdb, not the original authors, processed these V and J calls. In all, the sample holds over 550,000 distinct CDR3 sequences, and 25% of those were seen once. The biggest ten clones account for about 0.84% of the sample.

Of note for this clonotype: What antigen it recognizes has not been identified. No per-base quality is available; no much larger clone lies one base away.

The rearrangement combines TRBV9 with TRBJ2-3; the D gene is possibly TRBD1 or TRBD2, with 6 bases matching each. The source is a human donor in good health. Some libraries in this study had Jurkat cell RNA spiked in. The specimen sequenced was naive CD8+ T cells from blood, with Jurkat cell RNA spiked in. The cell subset or site label corresponds to: FACS-sorted CD8+CD4-CCR7+CD45RA+ naive T cells. The sequence in DNA is TGTGCCAGCAGCGTACGGGGGCCCCGAGGTTCAGATACGCAGTATTTT. The translation is CASSVRGPRGSDTQYF.